The clone carrying this T cell receptor (beta chain) was counted a few times. Its specificity is unknown. This sample is part of a study of T cell repertoires in cytomegalovirus infection. Turning to the study itself: HLA-B-restricted CMV epitopes that are well studied, plus recently identified HLA-C-restricted ones, were used by the study. Signatures in public TCR beta sequences pointed to both CMV infection and matching HLA type.

Whole-study findings and limits: It was HLA-C-restricted CMV-specific TCR beta clonotypes that dominated the response ex vivo.

One entry per CDR3 protein, called by TCRdb with MiXCR from the reads. The repertoire holds about 340,000 distinct CDR3 sequences, roughly 29% seen once, with around 20% in the top ten. CDR1 is SGHVS, CDR2 FQNEAQ, per germline. This CDR3 region has 14 residues. V dropped 1 base and J dropped 6 bases, with 12 bases sitting between them. This clonotype was sampled from a human donor in good health (CMV status not recorded). Some clones in this sample may be carry-over from other donors' samples. The chain employs TRBV7-8 and TRBJ1-1; D unclear. The source material was cultured PBMCs, sampled from culture after CMV antigen stimulation. CDR3 DNA: TGTGCCAGCAGCTTAGGGCGAAACAGCCCTGAAGCTTTCTTT. It specifies CASSLGRNSPEAFF. The complete variable domain, with remaining parts taken from reference TRBV7-8 and TRBJ1-1, reads GAGVSQSPRYKVAKRGQDVALRCDPISGHVSLFWYQQALGQGPEFLTYFQNEAQLDKSGLPSDRFFAERPEGSVSTLKIQRTQQEDSAVYLCASSLGRNSPEAFFGQGTRLTVV.